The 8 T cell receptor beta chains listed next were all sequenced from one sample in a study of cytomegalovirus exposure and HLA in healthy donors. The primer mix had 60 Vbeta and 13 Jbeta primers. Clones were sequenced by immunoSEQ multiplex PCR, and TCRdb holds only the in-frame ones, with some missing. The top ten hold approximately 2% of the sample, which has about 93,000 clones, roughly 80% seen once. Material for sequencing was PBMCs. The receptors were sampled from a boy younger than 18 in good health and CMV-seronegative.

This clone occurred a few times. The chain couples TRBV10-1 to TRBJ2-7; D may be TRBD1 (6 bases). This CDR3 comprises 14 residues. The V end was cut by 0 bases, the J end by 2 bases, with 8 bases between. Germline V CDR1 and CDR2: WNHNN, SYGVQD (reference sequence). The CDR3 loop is CASSESQGAYEQYF. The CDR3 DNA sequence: TGCGCCAGCAGTGAGTCACAGGGTGCCTACGAGCAGTACTTC.

This CDR3 is CASSFGQLGYTF. In nucleotides, the CDR3 is TGTGCCAGCAGCTTTGGGCAGCTTGGCTACACCTTC. The chain links TRBV7-2 to TRBJ1-2; no definite D call. CDR1 and CDR2 (germline): SGHTA, FQGNSA. V was clipped by 3 bases and J by 7 bases, with 9 bases between them. The CDR3 extends over 12 amino acids.

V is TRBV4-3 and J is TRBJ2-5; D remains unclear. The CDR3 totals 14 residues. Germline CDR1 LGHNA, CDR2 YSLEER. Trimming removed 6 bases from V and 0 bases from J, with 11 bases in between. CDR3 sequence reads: CASSLGSHQETQYF. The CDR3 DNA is TGCGCCAGCAGTCTCGGGTCCCACCAAGAGACCCAGTACTTC.

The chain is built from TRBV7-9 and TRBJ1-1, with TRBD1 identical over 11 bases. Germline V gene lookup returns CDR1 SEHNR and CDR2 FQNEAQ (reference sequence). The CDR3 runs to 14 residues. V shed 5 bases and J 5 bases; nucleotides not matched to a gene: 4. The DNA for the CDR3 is TGTGCCAGCAGCAGGTGGGACAGGGGGACTGAAGCTTTCTTT. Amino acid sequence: CASSRWDRGTEAFF.

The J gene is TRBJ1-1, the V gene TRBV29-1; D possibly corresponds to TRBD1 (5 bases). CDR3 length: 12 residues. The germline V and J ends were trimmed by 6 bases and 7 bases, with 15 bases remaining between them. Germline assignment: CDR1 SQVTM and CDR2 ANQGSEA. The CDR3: CSVVSWGLEAFF. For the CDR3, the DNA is TGCAGCGTCGTCTCTTGGGGACTTGAAGCTTTCTTT.

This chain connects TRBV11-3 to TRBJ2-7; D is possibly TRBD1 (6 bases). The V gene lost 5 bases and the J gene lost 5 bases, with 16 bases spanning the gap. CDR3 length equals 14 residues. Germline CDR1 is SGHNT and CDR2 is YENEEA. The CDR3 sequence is CASSERGIEHEQYF. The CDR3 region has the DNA TGTGCCAGCAGCGAAAGGGGGATCGAGCACGAGCAGTACTTC.

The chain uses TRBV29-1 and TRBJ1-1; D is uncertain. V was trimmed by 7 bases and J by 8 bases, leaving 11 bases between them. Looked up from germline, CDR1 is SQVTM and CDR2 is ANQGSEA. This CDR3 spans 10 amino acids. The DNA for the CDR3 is TGCAGCGCCGGGGAGTCCGAAGCTTTCTTT. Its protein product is CSAGESEAFF.

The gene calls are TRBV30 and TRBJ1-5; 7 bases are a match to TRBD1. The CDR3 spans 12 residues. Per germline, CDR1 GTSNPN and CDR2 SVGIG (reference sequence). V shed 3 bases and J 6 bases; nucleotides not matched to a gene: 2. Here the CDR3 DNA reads TGTGCCTGGAGGACAGGGAGTCAGCCCCAGCATTTT. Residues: CAWRTGSQPQHF.